The source of this T cell receptor (beta chain) is a study of blood T cell repertoires in COVID-19. For the study at large: T cells, B-cell-depleted T cells, or PBMCs provided the cDNA or gDNA that served as material.

There are 15 residues in the CDR3. The V gene lost 1 base and the J gene lost 2 bases, with 10 bases spanning the gap. Germline CDR1 reads SGHRS; CDR2 reads YFSETQ. The protocol was immunoSEQ multiplex PCR, while the TCRdb copy is restricted to in-frame clones and leaves out a portion. Of about 86,000 clones listed, about 89% were seen once; the top ten hold over 0.95%. This clone was recorded only once. The chain combines TRBV5-1 with TRBJ1-3; tentative D call: TRBD1 (6 bases). This TCR derives from a human donor in a cohort sampled during active COVID-19. What was sequenced was peripheral blood. The DNA of the CDR3 is TGCGCCAGCAGCTTGCAGGGGATCGCTGGAAACACCATATATTTT. It encodes CASSLQGIAGNTIYF.